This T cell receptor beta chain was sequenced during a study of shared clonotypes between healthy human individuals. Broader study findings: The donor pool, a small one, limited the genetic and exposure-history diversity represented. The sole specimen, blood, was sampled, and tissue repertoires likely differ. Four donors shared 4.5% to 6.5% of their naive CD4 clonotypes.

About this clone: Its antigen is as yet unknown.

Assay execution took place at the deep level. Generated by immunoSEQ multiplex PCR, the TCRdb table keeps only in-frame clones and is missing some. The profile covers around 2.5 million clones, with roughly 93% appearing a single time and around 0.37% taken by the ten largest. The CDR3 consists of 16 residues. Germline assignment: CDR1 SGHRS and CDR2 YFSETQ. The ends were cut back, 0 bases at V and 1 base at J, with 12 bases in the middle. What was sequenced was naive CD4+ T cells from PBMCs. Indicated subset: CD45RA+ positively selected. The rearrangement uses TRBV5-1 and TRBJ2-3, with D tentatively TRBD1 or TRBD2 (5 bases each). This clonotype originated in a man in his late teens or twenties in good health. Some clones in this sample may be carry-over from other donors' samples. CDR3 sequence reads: CASSLVRGAGTDTQYF. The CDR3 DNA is TGCGCCAGCAGCTTGGTTCGAGGGGCGGGCACAGATACGCAGTATTTT.